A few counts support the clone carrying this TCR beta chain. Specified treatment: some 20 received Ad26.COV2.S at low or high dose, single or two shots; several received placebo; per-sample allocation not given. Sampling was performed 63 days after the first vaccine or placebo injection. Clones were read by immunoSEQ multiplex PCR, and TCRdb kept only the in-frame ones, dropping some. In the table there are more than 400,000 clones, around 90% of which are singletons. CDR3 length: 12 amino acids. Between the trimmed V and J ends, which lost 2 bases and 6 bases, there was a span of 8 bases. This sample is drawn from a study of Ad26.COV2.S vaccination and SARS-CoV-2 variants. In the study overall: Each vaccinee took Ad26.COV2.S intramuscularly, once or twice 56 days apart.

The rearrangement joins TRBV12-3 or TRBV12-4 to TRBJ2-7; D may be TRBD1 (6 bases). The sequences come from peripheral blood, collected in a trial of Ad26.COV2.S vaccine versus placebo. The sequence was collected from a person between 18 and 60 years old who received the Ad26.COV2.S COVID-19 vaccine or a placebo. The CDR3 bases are TGTGCCAGCAGTTTAACAGGGCTCGAGCAGTACTTC. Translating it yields CASSLTGLEQYF.